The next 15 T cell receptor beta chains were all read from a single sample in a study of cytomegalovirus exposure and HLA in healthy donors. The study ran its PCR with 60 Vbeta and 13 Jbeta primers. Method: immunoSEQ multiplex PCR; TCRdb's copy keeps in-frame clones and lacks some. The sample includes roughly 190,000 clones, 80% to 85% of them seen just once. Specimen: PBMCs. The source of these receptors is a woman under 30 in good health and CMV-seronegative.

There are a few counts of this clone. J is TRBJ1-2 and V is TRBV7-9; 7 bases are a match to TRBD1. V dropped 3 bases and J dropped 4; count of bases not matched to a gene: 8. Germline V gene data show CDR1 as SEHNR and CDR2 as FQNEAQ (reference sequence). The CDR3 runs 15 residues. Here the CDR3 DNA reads TGTGCCAGCAGCTTTGACAGGGCCTGGGGCTATGGCTACACCTTC. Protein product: CASSFDRAWGYGYTF.

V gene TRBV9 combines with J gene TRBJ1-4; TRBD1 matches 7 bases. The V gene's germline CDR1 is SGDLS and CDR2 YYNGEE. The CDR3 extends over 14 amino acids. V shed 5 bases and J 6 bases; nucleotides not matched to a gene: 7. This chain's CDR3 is CASRGTAGDEKLFF. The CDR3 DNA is TGTGCCAGCAGGGGGACAGCGGGGGATGAAAAACTGTTTTTT.

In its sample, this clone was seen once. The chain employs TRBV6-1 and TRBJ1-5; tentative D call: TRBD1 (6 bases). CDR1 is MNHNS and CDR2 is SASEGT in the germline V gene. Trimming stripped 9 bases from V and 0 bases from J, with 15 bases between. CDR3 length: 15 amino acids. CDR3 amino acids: CASNLRDTSNQPQHF. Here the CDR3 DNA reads TGTGCCAGTAACCTGAGGGACACTAGCAATCAGCCCCAGCATTTT.

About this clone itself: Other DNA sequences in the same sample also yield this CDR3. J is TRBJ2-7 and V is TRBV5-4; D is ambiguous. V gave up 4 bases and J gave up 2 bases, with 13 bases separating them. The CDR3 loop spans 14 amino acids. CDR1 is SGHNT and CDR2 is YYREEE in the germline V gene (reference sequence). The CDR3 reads CASSSLSAPYEQYF. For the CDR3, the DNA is TGTGCCAGCAGCAGCTTGAGCGCCCCCTACGAGCAGTACTTC.

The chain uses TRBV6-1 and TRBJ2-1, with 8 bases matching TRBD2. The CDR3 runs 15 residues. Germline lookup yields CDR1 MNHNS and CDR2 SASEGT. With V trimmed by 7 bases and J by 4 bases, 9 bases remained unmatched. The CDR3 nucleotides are TGTGCCAGCACCCCCGCGGGGGGCATTTACAATGAGCAGTTCTTC. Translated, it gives CASTPAGGIYNEQFF.

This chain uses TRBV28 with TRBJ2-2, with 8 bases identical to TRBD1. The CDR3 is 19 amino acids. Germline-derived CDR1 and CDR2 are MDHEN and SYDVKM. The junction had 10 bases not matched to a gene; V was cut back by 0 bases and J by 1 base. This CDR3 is CASSLWATGDIKNTGELFF. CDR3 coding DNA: TGTGCCAGCAGTTTATGGGCGACAGGGGATATTAAGAACACCGGGGAGCTGTTTTTT. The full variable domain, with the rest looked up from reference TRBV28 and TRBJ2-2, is DVKVTQSSRYLVKRTGEKVFLECVQDMDHENMFWYRQDPGLGLRLIYFSYDVKMKEKGDIPEGYSVSREKKERFSLILESASTNQTSMYLCASSLWATGDIKNTGELFFGEGSRLTVL.

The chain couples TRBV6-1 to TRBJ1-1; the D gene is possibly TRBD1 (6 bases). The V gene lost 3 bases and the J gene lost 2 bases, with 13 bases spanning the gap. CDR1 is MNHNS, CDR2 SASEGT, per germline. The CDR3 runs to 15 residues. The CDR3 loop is CASSEGAVGNTEAFF. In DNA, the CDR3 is TGTGCCAGCAGTGAGGGGGCTGTTGGTAACACTGAAGCTTTCTTT.

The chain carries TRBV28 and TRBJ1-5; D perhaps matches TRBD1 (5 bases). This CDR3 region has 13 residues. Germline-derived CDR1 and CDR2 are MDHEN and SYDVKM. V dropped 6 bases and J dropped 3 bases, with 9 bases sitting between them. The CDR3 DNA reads TGTGCCAGCAGAGGGGATAACAATCAGCCCCAGCATTTT. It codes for CASRGDNNQPQHF.

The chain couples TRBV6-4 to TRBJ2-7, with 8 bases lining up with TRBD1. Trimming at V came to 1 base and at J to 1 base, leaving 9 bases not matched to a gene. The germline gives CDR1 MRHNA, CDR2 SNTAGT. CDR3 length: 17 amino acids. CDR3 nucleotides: TGTGCCAGCAGTGACTTTTATCGGCAGGGGGCTTCCTACGAGCAGTACTTC. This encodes CASSDFYRQGASYEQYF.

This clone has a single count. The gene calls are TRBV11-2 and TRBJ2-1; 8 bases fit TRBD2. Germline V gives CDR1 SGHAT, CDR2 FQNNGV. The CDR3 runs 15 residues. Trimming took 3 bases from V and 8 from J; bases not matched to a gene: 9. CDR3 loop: CASSFGGRKMDEQFF. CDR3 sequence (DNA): TGTGCCAGCAGCTTTGGCGGGAGGAAAATGGATGAGCAGTTCTTC.

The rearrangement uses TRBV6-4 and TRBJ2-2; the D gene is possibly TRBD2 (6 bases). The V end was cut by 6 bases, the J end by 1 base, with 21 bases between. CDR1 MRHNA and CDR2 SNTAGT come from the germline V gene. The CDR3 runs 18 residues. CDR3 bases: TGTGCCAGCAGCCCTGGGTACCAATTAGCGGTGAACACCGGGGAGCTGTTTTTT. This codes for CASSPGYQLAVNTGELFF.

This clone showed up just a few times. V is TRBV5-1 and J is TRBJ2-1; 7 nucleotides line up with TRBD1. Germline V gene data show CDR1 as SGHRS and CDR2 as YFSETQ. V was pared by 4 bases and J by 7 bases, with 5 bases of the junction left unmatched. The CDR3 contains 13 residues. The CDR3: CASSPLQGNEQFF. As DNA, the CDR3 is TGCGCCAGCAGCCCCCTACAGGGGAATGAGCAGTTCTTC.

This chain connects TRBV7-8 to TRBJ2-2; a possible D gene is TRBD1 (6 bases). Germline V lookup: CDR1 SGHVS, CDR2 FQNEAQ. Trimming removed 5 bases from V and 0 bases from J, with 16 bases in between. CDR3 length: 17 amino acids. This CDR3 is CASSPLWDTTNTGELFF. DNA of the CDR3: TGTGCCAGCAGCCCCCTATGGGACACTACGAACACCGGGGAGCTGTTTTTT.

DNA for the CDR3: TGTGCCAGTAGTCAGGGGGCACACACCGGGGAGCTGTTTTTT. It codes for CASSQGAHTGELFF. The chain couples TRBV19 to TRBJ2-2, with 8 positions matching TRBD1. Germline CDR1 LNHDA, CDR2 SQIVND (reference sequence). The CDR3 sequence is 14 residues long. V trimming: 5 bases; J trimming: 3 bases; junction bases outside the gene matches: 2.

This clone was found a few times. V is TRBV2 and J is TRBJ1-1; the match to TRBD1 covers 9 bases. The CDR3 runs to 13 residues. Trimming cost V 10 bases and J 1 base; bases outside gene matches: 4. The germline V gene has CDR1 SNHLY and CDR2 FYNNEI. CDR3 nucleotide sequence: TGTGCCACTCAACAGGGGGCGAACACTGAAGCTTTCTTT. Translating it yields CATQQGANTEAFF.